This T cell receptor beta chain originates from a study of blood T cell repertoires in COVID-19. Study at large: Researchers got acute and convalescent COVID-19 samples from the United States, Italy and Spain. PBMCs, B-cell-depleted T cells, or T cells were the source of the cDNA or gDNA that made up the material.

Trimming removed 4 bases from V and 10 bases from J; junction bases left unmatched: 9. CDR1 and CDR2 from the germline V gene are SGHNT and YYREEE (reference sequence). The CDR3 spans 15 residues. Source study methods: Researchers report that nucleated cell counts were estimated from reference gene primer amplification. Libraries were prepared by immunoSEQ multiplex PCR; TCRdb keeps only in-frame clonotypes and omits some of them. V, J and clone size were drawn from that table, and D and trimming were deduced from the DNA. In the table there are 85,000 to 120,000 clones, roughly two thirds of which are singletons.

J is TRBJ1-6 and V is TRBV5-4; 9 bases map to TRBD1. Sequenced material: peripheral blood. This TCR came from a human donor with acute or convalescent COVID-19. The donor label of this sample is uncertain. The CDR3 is CASSQGQGLESPLHF. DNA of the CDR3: TGTGCCAGCAGCCAGGGACAGGGTTTAGAGTCACCCCTCCACTTT. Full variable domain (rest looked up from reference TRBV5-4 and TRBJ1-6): ETGVTQSPTHLIKTRGQQVTLRCSSQSGHNTVSWYQQALGQGPQFIFQYYREEENGRGNFPPRFSGLQFPNYSSELNVNALELDDSALYLCASSQGQGLESPLHFGNGTRLTVT.